Presented here are 24 T cell receptor beta chains from one specimen sequenced in a study of Ad26.COV2.S vaccination and SARS-CoV-2 variants. Treatment reported: around 19 received Ad26.COV2.S at low or high dose, single or two shots; several received placebo; per-sample allocation not given. Samples analyzed were those drawn on day 63 after the first vaccine or placebo injection. The method was immunoSEQ multiplex PCR; TCRdb's version includes in-frame clones alone and lacks a portion of them. The sample lists around 300,000 clones, 75% to 90% occurring once. This sample comprised peripheral blood, obtained in a trial of Ad26.COV2.S vaccine versus placebo. The source is a person aged 18-60 years who received the Ad26.COV2.S COVID-19 vaccine or a placebo.

The CDR3 DNA reads as TGTGCCATCAGTGAGGGACTAGCGGGATCGGGGGGAACAGATACGCAGTATTTT. Its translation is CAISEGLAGSGGTDTQYF. The V and J genes are TRBV10-3 and TRBJ2-3; 12 bases are shared with TRBD2. V lost 2 bases and J lost 3; bases outside the gene matches: 9. The length of the CDR3 is 18 residues. CDR1 and CDR2 from the germline V gene are ENHRY and SYGVKD.

The chain recombines TRBV6-2 or TRBV6-3 with TRBJ2-3; TRBD2 matches at 11 bases. V was pared by 5 bases and J by 11 bases, with 3 bases of the junction left unmatched. CDR1 is MNHEY and CDR2 is SVGEGT in the germline V gene. There are 12 residues in the CDR3. This CDR3 reads CASSGGLAEQYF. In nucleotides, the CDR3 is TGTGCCAGCAGTGGGGGACTAGCGGAGCAGTATTTT.

J is TRBJ2-2 and V is TRBV7-9, with D perhaps matching TRBD2 (5 bases). CDR3 size: 16 residues. V was cut by 5 bases and J by 7 bases, with 20 bases left in between. CDR1 SEHNR and CDR2 FQNEAQ come from the germline V gene (reference sequence). CDR3: CASSPPDRGSGGELFF. The CDR3, as DNA: TGTGCCAGCAGCCCCCCGGACCGAGGGTCGGGCGGGGAGCTGTTTTTT.

V is TRBV19 and J is TRBJ2-7; TRBD1 is a possible D gene (5 bases). Germline loops: CDR1 LNHDA, CDR2 SQIVND (reference sequence). Trimming cost V 3 bases and J 3 bases, with 15 bases left between them. The CDR3 is made up of 15 amino acids. CDR3 nucleotide sequence: TGTGCCAGTAGTATCTCAGGGCTCGAGAGCTACGAGCAGTACTTC. Protein: CASSISGLESYEQYF.

The rearrangement uses TRBV5-1 and TRBJ2-3; D is unresolved. The germline CDR1 and CDR2 sequences are SGHRS and YFSETQ. V dropped 0 bases and J dropped 2 bases, with 7 bases sitting between them. The CDR3 sequence is 14 residues long. The CDR3 nucleotides read TGCGCCAGCAGCTTGGGTGGAGACACAGATACGCAGTATTTT. It specifies CASSLGGDTDTQYF. Supplemented by reference TRBV5-1 and TRBJ2-3, the full variable domain reads KAGVTQTPRYLIKTRGQQVTLSCSPISGHRSVSWYQQTPGQGLQFLFEYFSETQRNKGNFPGRFSGRQFSNSRSEMNVSTLELGDSALYLCASSLGGDTDTQYFGPGTRLTVL.

The V call is TRBV5-1, the J call TRBJ2-1, with 9 bases aligning to TRBD2. The CDR3 covers 19 residues. Germline CDR1 reads SGHRS; CDR2 reads YFSETQ. Trimming at V came to 0 bases and at J to 9 bases, leaving 19 bases not matched to a gene. This CDR3 is CASSLGHMGVAGEWSEQFF. Written as DNA, the CDR3 is TGCGCCAGCAGCTTGGGTCACATGGGGGTAGCGGGAGAGTGGAGTGAGCAGTTCTTC.

The rearrangement links TRBV7-2 to TRBJ2-1; 8 bases match TRBD2. Germline V CDR1 and CDR2: SGHTA, FQGNSA. The CDR3 is 16 amino acids. The trim removed 8 bases at V and 2 bases at J, leaving 11 bases unmatched. The chain's CDR3 is CASAKPLAGAYNEQFF. The DNA for the CDR3 is TGTGCCAGCGCCAAACCCCTAGCGGGCGCCTACAATGAGCAGTTCTTC.

This chain uses TRBV5-1 with TRBJ2-5; TRBD1 agrees at 12 bases. The V and J ends lost 3 bases and 5 bases, in that order; junction bases with no gene match: 5. The germline V gene encodes CDR1 SGHRS and CDR2 YFSETQ. This CDR3 contains 15 residues. The CDR3 is CASSSGTGGYETQYF. DNA of the CDR3: TGCGCCAGCAGCTCCGGGACAGGGGGCTACGAGACCCAGTACTTC.

This chain joins TRBV27 and TRBJ2-7; TRBD2 agrees at 10 bases. V dropped 2 bases and J dropped 3; count of bases not matched to a gene: 7. Germline CDR1 and CDR2: MNHEY and SMNVEV (reference sequence). The CDR3 is 16 amino acids. CDR3 nucleotides: TGTGCCAGCAGTTTAGGACGGACTAGCGGTAACTACGAGCAGTACTTC. Its translation: CASSLGRTSGNYEQYF.

This rearrangement joins TRBV18 to TRBJ2-1; 10 bases map to TRBD2. V lost 2 bases and J lost 0; bases outside the gene matches: 13. Germline V CDR1 and CDR2: KGHSH, LQKENI. The CDR3 length is 20 residues. The DNA of the CDR3 is TGTGCCAGCTCACCAAAGGGGGGGCTAGCGGGAGAAAGCTCCTACAATGAGCAGTTCTTC. Translated: CASSPKGGLAGESSYNEQFF.

This clone was picked up one time. The V gene is TRBV5-6, the J gene TRBJ1-1; TRBD1 matches 7 bases. Trimming at V came to 4 bases and at J to 9 bases, leaving 18 bases not matched to a gene. The CDR3 has 16 amino acids. The germline gives CDR1 SGHDT, CDR2 YYEEEE. The CDR3 DNA reads TGTGCCAGCAGCGAAACTCAGGGGGTTAGTTGGTTGAAAGCTTTCTTT. Translating gives CASSETQGVSWLKAFF.

This clone was seen at least ten times. The rearrangement joins TRBV28 to TRBJ1-3; perhaps TRBD1 as D (5 bases). V was pared by 6 bases and J by 4 bases, with 19 bases between. From germline, CDR1 is MDHEN and CDR2 SYDVKM. This CDR3 region has 16 residues. The CDR3 spells CASSRSLTGSGNTIYF. Written as DNA, the CDR3 is TGTGCCAGCAGCCGCAGCCTTACAGGTTCCGGAAACACCATATATTTT.

The DNA for the CDR3 is TGTGCCAGCAGCTTAGCAAGGGGGACAGGGATGAACACTGAAGCTTTCTTT. Protein product: CASSLARGTGMNTEAFF. The chain couples TRBV7-9 to TRBJ1-1, with 9 bases fitting TRBD1. CDR3 size: 17 residues. Trimming cost V 0 bases and J 0 bases; bases outside gene matches: 5. Germline CDR1 is SEHNR and CDR2 is FQNEAQ (reference sequence).

The chain employs TRBV28 and TRBJ2-7; D is possibly TRBD1 (5 bases). Trimming cost V 3 bases and J 3 bases, with 9 bases left between them. The CDR3 runs to 13 residues. The germline V gene has CDR1 MDHEN and CDR2 SYDVKM. The CDR3 nucleotides read TGTGCCAGCAGTTTCAGACAGTACTACGAGCAGTACTTC. Its translation is CASSFRQYYEQYF.

V gene TRBV7-9 combines with J gene TRBJ1-2; weak D call: TRBD1 (5 bases). This CDR3 has 12 residues. Germline assignment: CDR1 SEHNR and CDR2 FQNEAQ (reference sequence). Trimming left V 5 bases short and J 5 bases short, with 9 bases between. In DNA, the CDR3 is TGTGCCAGCAGCGAATGGGGGTATGGCTACACCTTC. It codes for CASSEWGYGYTF. Full variable domain (outside the CDR3, taken from reference TRBV7-9 and TRBJ1-2): DTGVSQNPRHKITKRGQNVTFRCDPISEHNRLYWYRQTLGQGPEFLTYFQNEAQLEKSRLLSDRFSAERPKGSFSTLEIQRTEQGDSAMYLCASSEWGYGYTFGSGTRLTVV.

The J gene is TRBJ2-7, the V gene TRBV30; D is uncertain. Germline loops: CDR1 GTSNPN, CDR2 SVGIG (reference sequence). This CDR3 region has 13 residues. V gave up 0 bases and J gave up 2 bases, with 8 bases separating them. The CDR3 DNA reads as TGTGCCTGGAGTGTGCAGGTCGCCTACGAGCAGTACTTC. The encoded protein is CAWSVQVAYEQYF.

The chain couples TRBV4-3 to TRBJ2-4; D unresolved. The CDR3 is 16 residues long. Per the germline V gene, CDR1 is LGHNA and CDR2 is YSLEER. V lost 3 bases and J lost 0, with 12 bases in between. The CDR3 DNA is TGCGCCAGCAGCCAGGTTATAACCCTAGCCAAAAACATTCAGTACTTC. Its translation is CASSQVITLAKNIQYF.

This chain connects TRBV30 to TRBJ2-3; 10 bases map to TRBD1. Germline trimming cut 7 bases from V and 8 bases from J; bases unmatched to any gene: 15. This CDR3 has 15 residues. Germline V gene lookup returns CDR1 GTSNPN and CDR2 SVGIG (reference sequence). Here the CDR3 DNA reads TGTGCCTTCCAAACCGGGACAGGGGTCTCCCTTACGCAGTATTTT. Its translation is CAFQTGTGVSLTQYF.

This rearrangement joins TRBV7-2 to TRBJ2-7, with 8 positions matching TRBD2. The germline V gene has CDR1 SGHTA and CDR2 FQGNSA. The CDR3 is 17 amino acids. V lost 4 bases to trimming and J lost 4 bases; unmatched junction nucleotides: 15. The CDR3 spells CASSSGGNRALPYEQYF. Here the CDR3 DNA reads TGTGCCAGCAGCTCGGGGGGGAACAGGGCCCTTCCTTACGAGCAGTACTTC.

The chain employs TRBV7-2 and TRBJ2-2; D possibly matches TRBD1 or TRBD2 (5 bases each). V was cut by 2 bases and J by 3 bases, with 10 bases left in between. This CDR3 has 15 amino acids. The germline gives CDR1 SGHTA, CDR2 FQGNSA. Here the CDR3 reads CASSLPVGDTGELFF. In DNA form, the CDR3 reads TGTGCCAGCAGCTTACCAGTGGGGGACACCGGGGAGCTGTTTTTT.

This sequence joins TRBV3-1 (or the pseudogene TRBV3-2) and TRBJ1-1, with 7 bases lining up with TRBD1. Trimming removed 6 bases from V and 6 bases from J; junction bases left unmatched: 1. The CDR3 runs 11 residues. Germline CDR1 LGHDT, CDR2 YNNKEL (reference sequence). CDR3 DNA sequence: TGTGCCAGCAGAGGACAGGCTGAAGCTTTCTTT. Translated: CASRGQAEAFF.

This CDR3 reads CASSLGSGRDTQYF. The CDR3 region has the DNA TGCGCCAGCAGCTTGGGCAGCGGCAGAGATACGCAGTATTTT. The genes are TRBV5-1 and TRBJ2-3; D perhaps matches TRBD2 (5 bases). Trimming stripped 0 bases from V and 5 bases from J, with 10 bases between. Germline V lookup: CDR1 SGHRS, CDR2 YFSETQ. The CDR3 is 14 amino acids. The variable domain in full, completed from reference TRBV5-1 and TRBJ2-3, reads KAGVTQTPRYLIKTRGQQVTLSCSPISGHRSVSWYQQTPGQGLQFLFEYFSETQRNKGNFPGRFSGRQFSNSRSEMNVSTLELGDSALYLCASSLGSGRDTQYFGPGTRLTVL.

The chain uses TRBV20-1 and TRBJ1-5; D gene ambiguous. Trimming took 3 bases from V and 1 from J, leaving 7 bases between them. Germline V gene data show CDR1 as DFQATT and CDR2 as SNEGSKA (reference sequence). There are 13 residues in the CDR3. CDR3 coding DNA: TGCAGTGCTAGTCGGTTAAGCAATCAGCCCCAGCATTTT. Its protein is CSASRLSNQPQHF.

The J gene is TRBJ1-1, the V gene TRBV19, with D tentatively TRBD1 (5 bases). This CDR3 spans 15 amino acids. From germline, CDR1 is LNHDA and CDR2 SQIVND (reference sequence). Between the trimmed V and J ends, which lost 6 bases and 4 bases, there was a span of 18 bases. The CDR3 spells CASSSVSGPSTEAFF. The CDR3 region has the DNA TGTGCCAGTAGCTCTGTGTCAGGGCCCAGCACTGAAGCTTTCTTT. Variable domain in full (rest from reference TRBV19 and TRBJ1-1): DGGITQSPKYLFRKEGQNVTLSCEQNLNHDAMYWYRQDPGQGLRLIYYSQIVNDFQKGDIAEGYSVSREKKESFPLTVTSAQKNPTAFYLCASSSVSGPSTEAFFGQGTRLTVV.